This entry is about one T cell receptor (beta chain). Its target is not known. The data derive from a study of cytotoxic CD8 clonotypes in ibrutinib-treated CLL. Study at large: After a median of around 70 months, about 15 patients stayed remitted and 12 progressed; responses had been partial in some 25 and complete in 2. Study outcomes and limitations: Timing of sampling differed between sustained-remission and progressing patients.

The germline CDR1 and CDR2 sequences are LGHNA and YSLEER. The CDR3 sequence is 15 residues long. Trimming left V 0 bases short and J 1 base short, with 10 bases between. Profiling relied on immunoSEQ multiplex PCR, and the TCRdb table lists in-frame clones only, not all of them. The sample shows 150,000 to 200,000 clones, 81% of them seen only once. The receptor's source is a human donor with chronic lymphocytic leukemia. The source was PBMCs, collected after 12 months of ibrutinib treatment. The gene calls are TRBV4-3 and TRBJ2-7; possible D gene TRBD1, 5 bases. The CDR3 DNA follows: TGCGCCAGCAGCCAAGAATCAGGGTTGTCCTACGAGCAGTACTTC. Its translation is CASSQESGLSYEQYF.